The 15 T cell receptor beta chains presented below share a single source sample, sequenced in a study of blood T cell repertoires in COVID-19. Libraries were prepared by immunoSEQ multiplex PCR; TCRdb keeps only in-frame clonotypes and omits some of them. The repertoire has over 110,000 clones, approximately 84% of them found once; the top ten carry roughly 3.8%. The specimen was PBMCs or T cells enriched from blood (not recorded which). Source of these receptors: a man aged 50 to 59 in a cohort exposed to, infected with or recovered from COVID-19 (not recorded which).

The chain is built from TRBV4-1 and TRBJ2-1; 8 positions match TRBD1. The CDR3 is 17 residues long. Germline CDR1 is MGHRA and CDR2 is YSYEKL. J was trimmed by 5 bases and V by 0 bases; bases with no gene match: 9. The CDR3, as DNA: TGCGCCAGCAGCCAAGACCCAGGGGGCAAGGCCCACAATGAGCAGTTCTTC. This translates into CASSQDPGGKAHNEQFF.

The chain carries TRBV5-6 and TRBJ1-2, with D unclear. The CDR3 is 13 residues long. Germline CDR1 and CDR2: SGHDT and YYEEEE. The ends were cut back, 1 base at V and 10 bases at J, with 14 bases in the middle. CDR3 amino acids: CASSLSGSSHYTF. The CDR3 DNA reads TGTGCCAGCAGCTTGTCGGGGAGCAGTCACTACACCTTC.

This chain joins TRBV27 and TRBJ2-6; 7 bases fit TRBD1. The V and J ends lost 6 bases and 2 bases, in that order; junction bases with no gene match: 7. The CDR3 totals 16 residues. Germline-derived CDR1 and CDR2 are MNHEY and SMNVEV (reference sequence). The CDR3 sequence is CASRPSDRAGANVLTF. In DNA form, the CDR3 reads TGTGCCAGCAGACCGTCTGACAGGGCTGGGGCCAACGTCCTGACTTTC.

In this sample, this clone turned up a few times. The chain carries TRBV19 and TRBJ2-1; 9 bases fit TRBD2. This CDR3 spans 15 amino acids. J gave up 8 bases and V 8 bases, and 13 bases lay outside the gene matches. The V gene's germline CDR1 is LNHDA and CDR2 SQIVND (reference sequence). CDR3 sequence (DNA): TGTGCCAGTGCCCGGGGGCTAGCGGGAAGCGATGAGCAGTTCTTC. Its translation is CASARGLAGSDEQFF.

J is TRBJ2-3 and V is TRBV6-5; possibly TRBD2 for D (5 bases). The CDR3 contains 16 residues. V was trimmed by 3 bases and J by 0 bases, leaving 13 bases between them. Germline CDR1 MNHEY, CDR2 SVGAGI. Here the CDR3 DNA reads TGTGCCAGCAGTTATGAAAGCCGGACTAGCACAGATACGCAGTATTTT. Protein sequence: CASSYESRTSTDTQYF.

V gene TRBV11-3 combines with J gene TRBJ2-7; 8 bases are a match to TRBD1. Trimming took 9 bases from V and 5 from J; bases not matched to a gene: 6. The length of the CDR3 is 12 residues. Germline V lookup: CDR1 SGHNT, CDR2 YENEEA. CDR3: CASSKDRDEQYF. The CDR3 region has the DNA TGTGCCAGTTCGAAGGACAGGGACGAGCAGTACTTC.

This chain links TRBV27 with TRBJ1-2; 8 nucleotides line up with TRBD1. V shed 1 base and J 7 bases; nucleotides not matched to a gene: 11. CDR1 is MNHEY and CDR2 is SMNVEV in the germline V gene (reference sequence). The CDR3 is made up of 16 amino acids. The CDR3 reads CASSLWSRQGLGGYTF. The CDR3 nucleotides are TGTGCCAGCAGTTTATGGTCCAGACAGGGGTTGGGTGGCTACACCTTC.

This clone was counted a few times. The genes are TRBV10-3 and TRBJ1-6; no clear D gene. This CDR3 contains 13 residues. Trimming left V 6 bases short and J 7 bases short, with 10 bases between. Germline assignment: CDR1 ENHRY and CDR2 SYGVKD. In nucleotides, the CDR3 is TGTGCCATCAGCTGGGGAGGGAATTCACCCCTCCACTTT. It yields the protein CAISWGGNSPLHF.

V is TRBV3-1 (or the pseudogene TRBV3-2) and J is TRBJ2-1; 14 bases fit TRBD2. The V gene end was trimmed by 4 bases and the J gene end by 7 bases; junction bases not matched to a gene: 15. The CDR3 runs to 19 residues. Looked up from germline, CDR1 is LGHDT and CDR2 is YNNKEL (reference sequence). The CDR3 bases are TGTGCCAGCAGCCCCCTCTATACAGGACTAGCGGGAGGTAGGAATGAGCAGTTCTTC. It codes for CASSPLYTGLAGGRNEQFF.

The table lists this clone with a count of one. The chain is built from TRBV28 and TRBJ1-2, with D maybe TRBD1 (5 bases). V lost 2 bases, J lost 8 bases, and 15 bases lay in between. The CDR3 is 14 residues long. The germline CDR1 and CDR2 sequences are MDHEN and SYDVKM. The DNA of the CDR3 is TGTGCCAGCAGTTTACAGGGCAGGGATGGGGGCTACACCTTC. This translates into CASSLQGRDGGYTF.

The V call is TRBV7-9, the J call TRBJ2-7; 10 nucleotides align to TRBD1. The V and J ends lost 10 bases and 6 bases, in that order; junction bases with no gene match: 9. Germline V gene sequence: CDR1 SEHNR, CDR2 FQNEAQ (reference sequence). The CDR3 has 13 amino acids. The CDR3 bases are TGTGCCACCGGAGGGGACAGGGGCACCGAGCAGTACTTC. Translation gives CATGGDRGTEQYF.

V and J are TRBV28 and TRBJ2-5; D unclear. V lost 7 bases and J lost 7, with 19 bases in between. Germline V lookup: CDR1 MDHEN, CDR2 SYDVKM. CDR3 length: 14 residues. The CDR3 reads CASNPDKAPWTQYF. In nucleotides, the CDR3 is TGTGCCAGCAACCCCGACAAGGCCCCGTGGACCCAGTACTTC. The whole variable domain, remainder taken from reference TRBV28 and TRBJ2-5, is DVKVTQSSRYLVKRTGEKVFLECVQDMDHENMFWYRQDPGLGLRLIYFSYDVKMKEKGDIPEGYSVSREKKERFSLILESASTNQTSMYLCASNPDKAPWTQYFGPGTRLLVL.

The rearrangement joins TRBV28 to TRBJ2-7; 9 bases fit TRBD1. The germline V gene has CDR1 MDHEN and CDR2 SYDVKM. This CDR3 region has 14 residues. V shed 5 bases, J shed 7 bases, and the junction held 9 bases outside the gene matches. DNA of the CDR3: TGTGCCAGCAGTACCGGGACAGGGACTACGGAGCAGTACTTC. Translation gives CASSTGTGTTEQYF. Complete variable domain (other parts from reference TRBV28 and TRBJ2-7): DVKVTQSSRYLVKRTGEKVFLECVQDMDHENMFWYRQDPGLGLRLIYFSYDVKMKEKGDIPEGYSVSREKKERFSLILESASTNQTSMYLCASSTGTGTTEQYFGPGTRLTVT.

CDR3 in amino acids: CASGRQVQPQHF. CDR3 bases: TGTGCCAGCGGACGACAGGTACAGCCCCAGCATTTT. This chain joins TRBV6-5 and TRBJ1-5; D might be TRBD1 (6 bases). The length of the CDR3 is 12 residues. Germline V gene sequence: CDR1 MNHEY, CDR2 SVGAGI. V was pared by 8 bases and J by 7 bases, with 12 bases between.

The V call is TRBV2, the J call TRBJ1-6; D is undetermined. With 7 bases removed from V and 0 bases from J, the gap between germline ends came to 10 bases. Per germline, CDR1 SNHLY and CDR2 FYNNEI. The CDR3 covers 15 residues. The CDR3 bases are TGTGCCAGCACCCCCGGGAGCTCCTATAATTCACCCCTCCACTTT. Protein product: CASTPGSSYNSPLHF.